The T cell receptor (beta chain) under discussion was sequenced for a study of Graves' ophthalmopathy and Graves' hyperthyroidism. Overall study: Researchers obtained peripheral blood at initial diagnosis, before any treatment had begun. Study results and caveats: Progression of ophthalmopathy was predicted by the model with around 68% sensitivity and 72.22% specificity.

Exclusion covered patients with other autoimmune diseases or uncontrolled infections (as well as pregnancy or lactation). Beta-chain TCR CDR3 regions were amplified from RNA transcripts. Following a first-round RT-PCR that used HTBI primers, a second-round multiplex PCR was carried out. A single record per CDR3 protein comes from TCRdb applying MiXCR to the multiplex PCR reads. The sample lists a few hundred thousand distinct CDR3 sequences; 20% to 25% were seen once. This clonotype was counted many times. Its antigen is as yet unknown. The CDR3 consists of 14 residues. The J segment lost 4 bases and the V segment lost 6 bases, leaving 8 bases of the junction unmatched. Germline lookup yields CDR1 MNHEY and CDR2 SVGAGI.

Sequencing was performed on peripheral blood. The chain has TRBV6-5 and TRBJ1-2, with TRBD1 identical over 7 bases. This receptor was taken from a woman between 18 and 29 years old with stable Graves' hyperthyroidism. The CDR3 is CASSPQGGSYGYTF. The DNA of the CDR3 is TGTGCCAGCAGCCCCCAGGGGGGGAGCTATGGCTACACCTTC.